This T cell receptor (beta chain) was identified in a study of T cell responses to AZD1222 COVID-19 vaccine. Deletions cut 6 bases from V and 6 bases from J, with 10 bases between. The CDR3 runs to 12 residues. Some clones are missing from TCRdb's copy, which holds only in-frame ones; the method was immunoSEQ multiplex PCR. In the table there are some 100,000 clones, approximately 91% of which are singletons. Study-wide findings and caveats: Spike-specific TCRs gained breadth and depth after people received two AZD1222 doses. White British people made up most donors, females outnumbered males, and clonal diversity was possibly underestimated.

With respect to this clone: Its antigen is as yet unknown.

J is TRBJ2-3 and V is TRBV12-3 or TRBV12-4, with D possibly matching TRBD1 (5 bases). The clonotype originates from an adult in good health. The sequencing here drew on peripheral blood, taken on day 0 of AZD1222 vaccination. CDR3 in amino acids: CASRDSADTQYF. CDR3 DNA: TGTGCCAGCAGAGACAGCGCCGATACGCAGTATTTT.